What follows is one T cell receptor (beta chain) and its context. Antigen unknown. This record comes from a study of beta chain features in type 1 diabetes. Reverse transcribing all isolated RNA meant expressed TCRB transcripts were sequenced. Data came from immunoSEQ multiplex PCR; TCRdb stores just in-frame clones and leaves some out. The sample shows 600,000 to 700,000 clones, roughly 13% of them seen only once. Germline V gene data show CDR1 as SEHNR and CDR2 as FQNEAQ (reference sequence). J lost 0 bases, V lost 4 bases, and 5 bases had no gene match. The CDR3 is made up of 16 amino acids. Study-wide results and limits: Using cDNA template may skew counts toward highly expressing activated cells. Shorter TCRB CDR3s, moderately but significantly so, marked every one of the four CD4+ subsets in Type 1 diabetes patients.

The V and J genes are TRBV7-9 and TRBJ2-7; 11 bases fit TRBD1. Sample: naive CD4+ T cells from blood. The receptor was derived from a man between 18 and 35 years old with type 1 diabetes. The CDR3 DNA reads as TGTGCCAGCAGCTCAGGACAGGGGGCCGCCTCCTACGAGCAGTACTTC. It yields the protein CASSSGQGAASYEQYF.